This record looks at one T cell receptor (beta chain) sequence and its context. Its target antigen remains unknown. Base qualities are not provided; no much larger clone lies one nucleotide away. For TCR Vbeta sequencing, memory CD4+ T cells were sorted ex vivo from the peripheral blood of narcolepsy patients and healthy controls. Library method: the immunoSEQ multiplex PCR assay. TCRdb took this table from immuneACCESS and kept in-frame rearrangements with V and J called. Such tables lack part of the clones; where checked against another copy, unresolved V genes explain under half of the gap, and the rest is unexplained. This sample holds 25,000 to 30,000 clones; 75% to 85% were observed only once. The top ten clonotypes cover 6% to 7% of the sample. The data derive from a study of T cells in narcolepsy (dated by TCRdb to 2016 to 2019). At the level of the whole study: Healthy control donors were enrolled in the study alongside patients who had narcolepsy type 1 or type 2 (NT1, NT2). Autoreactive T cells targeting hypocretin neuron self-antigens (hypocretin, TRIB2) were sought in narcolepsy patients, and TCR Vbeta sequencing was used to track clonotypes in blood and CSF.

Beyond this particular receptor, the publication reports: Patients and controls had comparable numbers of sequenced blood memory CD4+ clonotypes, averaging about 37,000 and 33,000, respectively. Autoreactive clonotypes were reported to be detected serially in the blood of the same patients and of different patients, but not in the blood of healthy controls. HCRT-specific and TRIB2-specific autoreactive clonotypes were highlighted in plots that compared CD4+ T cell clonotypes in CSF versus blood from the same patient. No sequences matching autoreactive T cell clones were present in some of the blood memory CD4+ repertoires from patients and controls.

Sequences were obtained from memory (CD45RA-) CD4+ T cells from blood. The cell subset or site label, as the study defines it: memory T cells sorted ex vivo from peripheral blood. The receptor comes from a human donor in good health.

The encoded CDR3 is CSGFQTGTYTEAFF. The DNA reads TGCAGCGGGTTTCAGACAGGTACTTACACTGAAGCTTTCTTT. The rearranged chain carries TRBV29-1 and TRBJ1-1; D gene: possibly TRBD1, on 6 matching bases. From the cysteine up to the phenylalanine, the CDR3 has a length of 14 residues. Only the CDR3 region is kept as DNA, spanning 42 bases read in frame from base 1. CDR1 and CDR2 are drawn from the germline V gene: SQVTM, ANQGSEA. Cut back by 7 bases and 3 bases, the V and J ends lie 18 bases apart.